The clone carrying this T cell receptor beta chain turned up a few times. Its cognate antigen is unknown. The entry originates in a study of identical twins. Study-wide findings and caveats: Within cord blood, abundant beta clonotypes carried fewer insertions, but memory repertoires showed no such trend. Sequences that were out-of-frame, alpha and twin-shared displayed an excess of low generation probability. There was more out-of-frame TCR alpha sharing in monozygotic twins than models estimated.

The germline gives CDR1 MNHEY, CDR2 SVGEGT. With V trimmed by 5 bases and J by 4 bases, 16 bases remained unmatched. The CDR3 sequence is 18 residues long. One entry per CDR3 protein results from TCRdb running MiXCR on the 5' RACE reads. The sample consists of about 240,000 distinct CDR3 sequences, about 13% of them appearing once. This sample also appeared in a second study, on yellow fever vaccine responses in identical twins.

The sample was memory (CD45RO+) T cells sorted from blood. This chain connects TRBV6-2 or TRBV6-3 to TRBJ2-3; 9 bases fit TRBD2. The sequence came from a woman between 18 and 29 years old in good health. The CDR3 DNA reads as TGTGCCAGCAGTAAAGCTTTAGCGGGAGCCGGCGGAGCAGATACGCAGTATTTT. It yields the protein CASSKALAGAGGADTQYF.